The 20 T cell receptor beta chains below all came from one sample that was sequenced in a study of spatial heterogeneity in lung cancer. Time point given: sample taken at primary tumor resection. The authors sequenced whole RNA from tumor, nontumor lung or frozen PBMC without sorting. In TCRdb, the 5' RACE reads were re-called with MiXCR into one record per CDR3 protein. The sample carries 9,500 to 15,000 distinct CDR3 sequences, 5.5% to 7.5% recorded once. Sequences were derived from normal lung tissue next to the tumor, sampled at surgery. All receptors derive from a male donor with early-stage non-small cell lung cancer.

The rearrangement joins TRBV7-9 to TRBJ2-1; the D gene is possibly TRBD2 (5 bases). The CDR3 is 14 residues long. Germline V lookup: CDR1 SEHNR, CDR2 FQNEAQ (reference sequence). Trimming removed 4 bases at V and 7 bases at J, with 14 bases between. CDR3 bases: TGTGCCAGCAGCTCTGGGAGTTCGAGGAATGAGCAGTTCTTC. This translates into CASSSGSSRNEQFF.

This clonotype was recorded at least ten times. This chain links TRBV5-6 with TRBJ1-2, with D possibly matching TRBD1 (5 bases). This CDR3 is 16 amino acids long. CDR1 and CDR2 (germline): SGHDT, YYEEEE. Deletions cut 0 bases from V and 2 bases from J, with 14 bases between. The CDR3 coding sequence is TGTGCCAGCAGCTTGGCCCCCACAGGACCCAACTATGGCTACACCTTC. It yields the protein CASSLAPTGPNYGYTF.

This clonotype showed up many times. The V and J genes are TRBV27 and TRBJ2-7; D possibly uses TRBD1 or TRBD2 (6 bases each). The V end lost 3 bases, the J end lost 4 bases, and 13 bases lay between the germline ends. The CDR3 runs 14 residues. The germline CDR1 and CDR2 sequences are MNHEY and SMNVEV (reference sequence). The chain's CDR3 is CASSLDSGAYEQYF. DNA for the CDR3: TGTGCCAGCAGTTTGGACTCGGGGGCATACGAGCAGTACTTC.

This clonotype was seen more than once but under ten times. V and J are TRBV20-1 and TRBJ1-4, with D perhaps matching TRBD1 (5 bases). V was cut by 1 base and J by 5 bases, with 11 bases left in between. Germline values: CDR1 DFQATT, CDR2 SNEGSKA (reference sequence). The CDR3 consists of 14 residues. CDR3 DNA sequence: TGCAGTGCTAGAGGGGGACCGAGAAATGAAAAACTGTTTTTT. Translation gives CSARGGPRNEKLFF.

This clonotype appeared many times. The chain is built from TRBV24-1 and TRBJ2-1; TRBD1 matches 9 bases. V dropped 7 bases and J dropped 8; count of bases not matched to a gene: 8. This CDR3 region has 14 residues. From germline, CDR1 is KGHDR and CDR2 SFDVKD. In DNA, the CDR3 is TGTGCCACCAGGGCCGGGACAGGGCACGATGAGCAGTTCTTC. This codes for CATRAGTGHDEQFF.

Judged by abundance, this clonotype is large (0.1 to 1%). The CDR3 DNA reads as TGTGCCAGCGAGGGCGCCTACACCGGGGAGCTGTTTTTT. This encodes CASEGAYTGELFF. This chain links TRBV12-3 or TRBV12-4 with TRBJ2-2; D is possibly TRBD2 (5 bases). Trimming took 8 bases from V and 3 from J, leaving 10 bases between them. The CDR3 sequence is 13 residues long.

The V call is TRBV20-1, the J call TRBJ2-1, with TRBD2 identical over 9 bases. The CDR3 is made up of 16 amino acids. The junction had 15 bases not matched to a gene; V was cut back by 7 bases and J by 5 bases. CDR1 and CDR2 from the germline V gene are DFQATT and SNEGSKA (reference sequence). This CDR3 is CSVASGISGPNNEQFF. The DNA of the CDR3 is TGCAGTGTAGCTAGCGGGATCTCGGGCCCTAACAATGAGCAGTTCTTC.

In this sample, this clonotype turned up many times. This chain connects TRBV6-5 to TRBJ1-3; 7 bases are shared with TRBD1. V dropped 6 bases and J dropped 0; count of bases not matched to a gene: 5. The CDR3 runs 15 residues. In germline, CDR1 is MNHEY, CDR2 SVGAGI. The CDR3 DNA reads TGTGCCAGCAGCCGACAGGGCCTCTCTGGAAACACCATATATTTT. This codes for CASSRQGLSGNTIYF.

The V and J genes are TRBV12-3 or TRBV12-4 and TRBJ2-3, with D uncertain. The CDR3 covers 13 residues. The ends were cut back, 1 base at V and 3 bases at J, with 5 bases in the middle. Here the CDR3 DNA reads TGTGCCAGCAGTTTAGAACGGACAGATACGCAGTATTTT. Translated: CASSLERTDTQYF.

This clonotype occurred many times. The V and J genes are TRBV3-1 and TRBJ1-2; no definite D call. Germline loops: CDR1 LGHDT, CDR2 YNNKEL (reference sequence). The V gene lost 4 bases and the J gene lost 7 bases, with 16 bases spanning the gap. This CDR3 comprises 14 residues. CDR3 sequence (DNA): TGTGCCAGCAGCCCCCCCGGGTGGACTGGTGGCTACACCTTC. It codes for CASSPPGWTGGYTF.

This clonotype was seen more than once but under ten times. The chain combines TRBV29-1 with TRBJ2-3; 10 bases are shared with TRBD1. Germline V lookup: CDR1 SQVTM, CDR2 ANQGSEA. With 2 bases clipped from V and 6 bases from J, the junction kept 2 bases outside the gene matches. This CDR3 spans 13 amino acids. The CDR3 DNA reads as TGCAGCGTTGAAACGACAGGGGGCGATACGCAGTATTTT. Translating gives CSVETTGGDTQYF.

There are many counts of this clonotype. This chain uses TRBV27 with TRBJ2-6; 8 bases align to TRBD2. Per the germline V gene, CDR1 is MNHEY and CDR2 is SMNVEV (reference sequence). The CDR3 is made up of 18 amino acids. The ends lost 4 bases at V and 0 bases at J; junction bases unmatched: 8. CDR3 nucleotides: TGTGCCAGCAGTTCCCAACTAGCGGTTAGCTCTGGGGCCAACGTCCTGACTTTC. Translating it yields CASSSQLAVSSGANVLTF.

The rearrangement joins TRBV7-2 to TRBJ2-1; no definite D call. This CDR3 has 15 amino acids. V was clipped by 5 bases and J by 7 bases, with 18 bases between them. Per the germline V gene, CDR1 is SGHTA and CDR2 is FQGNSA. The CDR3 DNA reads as TGTGCCAGCAGCGTAGACTCCTCCCCGAGGAATGAGCAGTTCTTC. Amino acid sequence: CASSVDSSPRNEQFF.

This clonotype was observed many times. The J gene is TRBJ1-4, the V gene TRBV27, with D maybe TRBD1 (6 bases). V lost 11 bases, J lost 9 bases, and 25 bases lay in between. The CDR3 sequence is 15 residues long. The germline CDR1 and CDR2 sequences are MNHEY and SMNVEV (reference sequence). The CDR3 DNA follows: TGTGCCGGGCACCAATCGGGGGCCAACGGGAAAAAACTGTTTTTT. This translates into CAGHQSGANGKKLFF.

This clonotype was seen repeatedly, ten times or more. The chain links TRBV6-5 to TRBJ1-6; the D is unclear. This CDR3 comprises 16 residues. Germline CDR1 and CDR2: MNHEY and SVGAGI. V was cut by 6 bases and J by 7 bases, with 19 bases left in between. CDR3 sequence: CASRPDGAWANSPLHF. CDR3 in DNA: TGTGCCAGCAGACCGGACGGAGCGTGGGCCAATTCACCCCTCCACTTT.

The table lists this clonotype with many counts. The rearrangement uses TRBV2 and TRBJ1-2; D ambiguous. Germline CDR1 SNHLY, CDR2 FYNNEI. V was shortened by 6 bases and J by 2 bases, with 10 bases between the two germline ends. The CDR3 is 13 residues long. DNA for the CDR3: TGTGCCAGCAGCCCCGGGAGGAACTATGGCTACACCTTC. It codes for CASSPGRNYGYTF. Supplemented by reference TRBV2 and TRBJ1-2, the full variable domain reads EPEVTQTPSHQVTQMGQEVILRCVPISNHLYFYWYRQILGQKVEFLVSFYNNEISEKSEIFDDQFSVERPDGSNFTLKIRSTKLEDSAMYFCASSPGRNYGYTFGSGTRLTVV.

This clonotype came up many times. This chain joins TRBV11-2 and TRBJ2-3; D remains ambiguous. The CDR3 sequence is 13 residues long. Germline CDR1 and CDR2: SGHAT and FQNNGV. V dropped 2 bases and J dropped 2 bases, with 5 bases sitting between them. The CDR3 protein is CASSLTNTDTQYF. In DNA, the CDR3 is TGTGCCAGCAGCTTAACTAACACAGATACGCAGTATTTT.

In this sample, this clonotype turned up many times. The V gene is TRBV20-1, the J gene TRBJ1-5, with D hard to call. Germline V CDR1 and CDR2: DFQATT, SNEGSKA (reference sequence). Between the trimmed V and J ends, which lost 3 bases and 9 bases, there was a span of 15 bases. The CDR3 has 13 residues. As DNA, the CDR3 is TGCAGTGCTAGTCCCTTTAGTGTCGGGCCCCAGCATTTT. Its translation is CSASPFSVGPQHF.

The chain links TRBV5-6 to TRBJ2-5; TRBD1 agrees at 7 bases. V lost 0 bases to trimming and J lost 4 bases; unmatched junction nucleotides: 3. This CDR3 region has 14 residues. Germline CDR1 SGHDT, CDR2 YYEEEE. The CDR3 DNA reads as TGTGCCAGCAGCTTGGCCGACAGGGTAGAGACCCAGTACTTC. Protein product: CASSLADRVETQYF.

The CDR3 bases are TGTGCCAGCAGTTCCCCACCCGTCACAGGTACTGAAGCTTTCTTT. Protein product: CASSSPPVTGTEAFF. J is TRBJ1-1 and V is TRBV28, with D tentatively TRBD1 (5 bases). The CDR3 spans 15 residues. V was pared by 4 bases and J by 5 bases, with 17 bases between. The V gene's germline CDR1 is MDHEN and CDR2 SYDVKM.